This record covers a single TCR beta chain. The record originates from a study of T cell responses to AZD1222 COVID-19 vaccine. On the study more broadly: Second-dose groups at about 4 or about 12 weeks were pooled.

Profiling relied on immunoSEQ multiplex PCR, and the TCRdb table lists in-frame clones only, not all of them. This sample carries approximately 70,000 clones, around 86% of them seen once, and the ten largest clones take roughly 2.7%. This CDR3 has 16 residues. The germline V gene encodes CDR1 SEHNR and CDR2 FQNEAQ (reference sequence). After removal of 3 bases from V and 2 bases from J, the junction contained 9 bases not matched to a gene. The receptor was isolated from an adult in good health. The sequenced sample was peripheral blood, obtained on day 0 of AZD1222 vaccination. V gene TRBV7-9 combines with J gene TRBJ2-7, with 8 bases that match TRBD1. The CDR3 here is CASSFFRTGLPYEQYF. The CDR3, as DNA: TGTGCCAGCAGCTTCTTCAGGACAGGGTTGCCCTACGAGCAGTACTTC. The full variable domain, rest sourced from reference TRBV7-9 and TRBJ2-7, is DTGVSQNPRHKITKRGQNVTFRCDPISEHNRLYWYRQTLGQGPEFLTYFQNEAQLEKSRLLSDRFSAERPKGSFSTLEIQRTEQGDSAMYLCASSFFRTGLPYEQYFGPGTRLTVT.